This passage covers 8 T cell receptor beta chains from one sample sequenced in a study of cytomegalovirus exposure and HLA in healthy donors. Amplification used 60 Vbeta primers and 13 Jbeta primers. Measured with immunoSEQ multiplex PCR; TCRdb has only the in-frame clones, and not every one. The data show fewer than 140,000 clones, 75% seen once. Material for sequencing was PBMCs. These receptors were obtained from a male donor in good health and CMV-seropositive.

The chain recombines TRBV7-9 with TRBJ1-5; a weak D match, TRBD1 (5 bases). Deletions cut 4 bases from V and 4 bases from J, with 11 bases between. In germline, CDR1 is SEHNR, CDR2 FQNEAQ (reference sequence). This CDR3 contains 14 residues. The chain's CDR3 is CASSSDSRNQPQHF. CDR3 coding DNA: TGTGCCAGCAGCTCTGACAGTAGGAATCAGCCCCAGCATTTT.

The CDR3 DNA is TGTGCTAGTGGTTCAGGGGCCGGCGGCACCGGGGAGCTGTTTTTT. It yields the protein CASGSGAGGTGELFF. This rearrangement joins TRBV12-5 to TRBJ2-2; D is perhaps TRBD1 (6 bases). The CDR3 is 15 residues long. Per the germline V gene, CDR1 is LGHNT and CDR2 is FRNRAP. The germline V and J ends were trimmed by 4 bases and 4 bases, with 13 bases remaining between them.

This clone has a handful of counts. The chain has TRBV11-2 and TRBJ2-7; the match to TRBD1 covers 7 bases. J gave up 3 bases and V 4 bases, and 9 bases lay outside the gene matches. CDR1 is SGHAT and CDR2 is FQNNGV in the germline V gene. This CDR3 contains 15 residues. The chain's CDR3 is CASSSKTGVGYEQYF. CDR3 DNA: TGTGCCAGCAGCTCAAAAACAGGGGTCGGCTACGAGCAGTACTTC.

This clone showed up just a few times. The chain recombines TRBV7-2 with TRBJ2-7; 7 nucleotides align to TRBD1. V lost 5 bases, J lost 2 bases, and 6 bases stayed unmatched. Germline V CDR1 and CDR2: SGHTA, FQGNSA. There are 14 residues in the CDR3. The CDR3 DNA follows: TGTGCCAGCAGCACGAGGGACAGACCCTACGAGCAGTACTTC. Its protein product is CASSTRDRPYEQYF.

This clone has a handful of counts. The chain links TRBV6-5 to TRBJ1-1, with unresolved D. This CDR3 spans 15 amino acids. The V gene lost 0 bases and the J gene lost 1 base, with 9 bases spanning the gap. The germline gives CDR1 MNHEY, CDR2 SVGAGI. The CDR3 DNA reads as TGTGCCAGCAGTTACTCGTTTGCGTCGAACACTGAAGCTTTCTTT. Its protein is CASSYSFASNTEAFF.

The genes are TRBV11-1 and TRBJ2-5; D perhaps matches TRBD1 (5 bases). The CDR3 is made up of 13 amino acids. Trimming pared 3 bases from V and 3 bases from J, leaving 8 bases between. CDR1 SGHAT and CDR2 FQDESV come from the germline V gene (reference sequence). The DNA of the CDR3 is TGTGCCAGCAGCTTCGTAGGGGAAGAGACCCAGTACTTC. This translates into CASSFVGEETQYF.

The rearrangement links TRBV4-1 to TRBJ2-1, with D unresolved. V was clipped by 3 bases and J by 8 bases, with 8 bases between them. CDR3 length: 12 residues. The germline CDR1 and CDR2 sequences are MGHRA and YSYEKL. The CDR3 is CASSQSFDEQFF. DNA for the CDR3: TGCGCCAGCAGCCAGAGTTTCGATGAGCAGTTCTTC.

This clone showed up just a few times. CDR3 nucleotides: TGTGCCAGCAGGGAACAGGGGCGTGACTACGAGCAGTACTTC. Translation: CASREQGRDYEQYF. V usage is TRBV6-1 and J usage is TRBJ2-7; 7 nucleotides match TRBD1. The germline V gene has CDR1 MNHNS and CDR2 SASEGT. CDR3 size: 14 residues. J lost 3 bases, V lost 6 bases, and 8 bases had no gene match.